Detailed here is one T cell receptor beta chain. Method: immunoSEQ multiplex PCR; TCRdb's copy keeps in-frame clones and lacks some. The sample gives 700,000 or so clones, 70% to 90% of which show up once; around 0.0094% is in the top ten. This sample was taken from a study of shared T cell receptors in the human thymus. V lost 7 bases and J 3 bases, leaving 22 bases between the germline ends. The CDR3 length is 15 residues. Looked up from germline, CDR1 is SQVTM and CDR2 is ANQGSEA. These data are also associated with another study on human thymus T cells. From that report: Both thymic and peripheral blood repertoires showed apparently biased V and J usage.

The TCR comes from a girl less than two years old with a congenital heart defect. The V and J genes are TRBV29-1 and TRBJ2-7, with a tentative D call TRBD2 (7 bases). Sequencing input: thymocytes. CDR3 loop: CSASKEGGALYEQYF. The CDR3 nucleotides are TGCAGCGCTTCTAAGGAGGGGGGGGCCCTCTACGAGCAGTACTTC.